The 23 T cell receptor beta chains given below trace back to one sample, sequenced in a study of blood T cell repertoires in COVID-19. Profiled with immunoSEQ multiplex PCR; TCRdb holds only in-frame clones, not every one. The repertoire consists of about 170,000 clones, with approximately 86% occurring once and the leading ten covering 0.55% to 0.6%. The material sequenced was peripheral blood. The receptors were gathered from a man between 60 and 75 years old with COVID-19, enrolled during active disease.

The rearrangement links TRBV10-3 to TRBJ1-5; TRBD1 might be the D (5 bases). Germline CDR1 is ENHRY and CDR2 is SYGVKD. The CDR3 runs to 14 residues. The V gene lost 0 bases and the J gene lost 4 bases, with 7 bases spanning the gap. The CDR3 is CAISESGGNQPQHF. The DNA for the CDR3 is TGTGCCATCAGTGAGTCGGGGGGGAATCAGCCCCAGCATTTT.

The chain is built from TRBV7-2 and TRBJ1-3, with 7 bases that match TRBD1. The germline V gene has CDR1 SGHTA and CDR2 FQGNSA. The V gene end was trimmed by 5 bases and the J gene end by 2 bases; junction bases not matched to a gene: 3. The CDR3 totals 14 residues. The CDR3 bases are TGTGCCAGCAGCAAAACAGGGGCTGGAAACACCATATATTTT. Translated: CASSKTGAGNTIYF.

J is TRBJ2-2 and V is TRBV18; 10 bases are shared with TRBD1. V lost 4 bases to trimming and J lost 2 bases; unmatched junction nucleotides: 13. Germline-derived CDR1 and CDR2 are KGHSH and LQKENI. The CDR3 runs to 19 residues. In nucleotides, the CDR3 is TGTGCCAGCTCACTTGTCCCGGGACAGGGGAAAATTAACACCGGGGAGCTGTTTTTT. It translates to CASSLVPGQGKINTGELFF.

The CDR3 protein is CASGPGDPGLAGETQYF. In nucleotides, the CDR3 is TGTGCTAGTGGTCCGGGGGATCCGGGACTAGCGGGGGAGACCCAGTACTTC. The rearrangement links TRBV12-5 to TRBJ2-5; 13 positions match TRBD2. The CDR3 totals 17 residues. V shed 5 bases and J 5 bases; nucleotides not matched to a gene: 11. CDR1 and CDR2 (germline): LGHNT, FRNRAP.

The chain employs TRBV6-5 and TRBJ1-1, with TRBD1 matching over 8 bases. Germline V gene sequence: CDR1 MNHEY, CDR2 SVGAGI. The CDR3 covers 16 residues. V was clipped by 4 bases and J by 4 bases; unmatched bases: 11. The CDR3 reads CASSLLLWTGSTEAFF. CDR3 sequence (DNA): TGTGCCAGCAGTTTACTCCTTTGGACAGGGTCCACTGAAGCTTTCTTT.

In DNA, the CDR3 is TGTGCCAGCAGCCCCAAGCGGGGGGCGGAGACCCAGTACTTC. It is translated as CASSPKRGAETQYF. This chain joins TRBV7-2 and TRBJ2-5; 9 bases fit TRBD2. Germline-derived CDR1 and CDR2 are SGHTA and FQGNSA. The CDR3 consists of 14 residues. V shed 5 bases, J shed 5 bases, and the junction held 6 bases outside the gene matches.

The chain uses TRBV27 and TRBJ1-1; perhaps TRBD1 as D (6 bases). CDR1 and CDR2 from the germline V gene are MNHEY and SMNVEV (reference sequence). The CDR3 contains 14 residues. V gave up 7 bases and J gave up 4 bases, with 16 bases separating them. The CDR3 DNA sequence: TGTGCCAGCACTCCAACAGGGAAAGTCACTGAAGCTTTCTTT. Amino acid sequence: CASTPTGKVTEAFF.

The V gene is TRBV11-2, the J gene TRBJ1-1; D gene uncertain. The CDR3 runs 13 residues. Trimming cost V 3 bases and J 0 bases, with 5 bases left between them. The V gene's germline CDR1 is SGHAT and CDR2 FQNNGV. The CDR3 bases are TGTGCCAGCAGCTTGTGGCTGAACACTGAAGCTTTCTTT. Its protein is CASSLWLNTEAFF. Filled out from reference TRBV11-2 and TRBJ1-1, the complete variable domain reads EAGVAQSPRYKIIEKRQSVAFWCNPISGHATLYWYQQILGQGPKLLIQFQNNGVVDDSQLPKDRFSAERLKGVDSTLKIQPAKLEDSAVYLCASSLWLNTEAFFGQGTRLTVV.

This clone was picked up a small number of times. The chain links TRBV7-9 to TRBJ1-1, with D hard to call. Between the trimmed V and J ends, which lost 4 bases and 11 bases, there was a span of 20 bases. The CDR3 is made up of 14 amino acids. The germline V gene encodes CDR1 SEHNR and CDR2 FQNEAQ (reference sequence). The CDR3 protein is CASSYGFVAERAFF. Here the CDR3 DNA reads TGTGCCAGCAGCTACGGCTTCGTGGCGGAGAGGGCTTTCTTT.

This sequence joins TRBV24-1 and TRBJ2-3, with 12 nucleotides matching TRBD2. Losses at the gene ends were 9 bases for V and 9 bases for J; bases not matched to a gene: 12. Germline assignment: CDR1 KGHDR and CDR2 SFDVKD. There are 15 residues in the CDR3. CDR3 bases: TGTGCCACCGCCTCTAGCGGGGGGGGCAGTTGGACGCAGTATTTT. This sequence encodes CATASSGGGSWTQYF.

The chain carries TRBV9 and TRBJ2-6; D ambiguous. This CDR3 region has 15 residues. Per the germline V gene, CDR1 is SGDLS and CDR2 is YYNGEE. V was pared by 3 bases and J by 0 bases, with 7 bases between. CDR3 DNA: TGTGCCAGCAGCGCTAAAAACTCTGGGGCCAACGTCCTGACTTTC. It yields the protein CASSAKNSGANVLTF.

V usage is TRBV7-8 and J usage is TRBJ2-7; 7 positions agree with TRBD1. Trimming at V came to 2 bases and at J to 5 bases, leaving 9 bases not matched to a gene. In germline, CDR1 is SGHVS, CDR2 FQNEAQ. The CDR3 is 15 residues long. CDR3 in DNA: TGTGCCAGCAGCTTAACAGGGGCAGGTGTTAACGAGCAGTACTTC. Protein product: CASSLTGAGVNEQYF.

This clone was seen more than once but under ten times. The chain joins TRBV6-4 to TRBJ2-7, with D possibly being TRBD2 (7 bases). The CDR3 is 14 amino acids. With 5 bases removed from V and 5 bases from J, the gap between germline ends came to 16 bases. Per the germline V gene, CDR1 is MRHNA and CDR2 is SNTAGT. CDR3 in amino acids: CASSPLAGAHEQYF. CDR3 DNA: TGTGCCAGCAGTCCCCTGGCGGGGGCCCACGAGCAGTACTTC.

This chain links TRBV5-1 with TRBJ2-7, with 10 bases matching TRBD1. The CDR3 has 16 amino acids. Germline V lookup: CDR1 SGHRS, CDR2 YFSETQ. V lost 0 bases and J lost 2; bases outside the gene matches: 5. The DNA for the CDR3 is TGCGCCAGCAGCTTGGCCTCTGGGACAGGGGCCTACGAGCAGTACTTC. Translating it yields CASSLASGTGAYEQYF.

The chain uses TRBV2 and TRBJ1-5, with 7 bases identical to TRBD1. CDR3 size: 15 residues. Germline V CDR1 and CDR2: SNHLY, FYNNEI. The V and J ends lost 1 base and 6 bases, in that order; junction bases with no gene match: 6. CDR3: CASSEGYRGIQPQHF. The CDR3 DNA is TGTGCCAGCAGTGAAGGTTACAGGGGTATTCAGCCCCAGCATTTT. Full variable domain (remainder filled in from reference TRBV2 and TRBJ1-5): EPEVTQTPSHQVTQMGQEVILRCVPISNHLYFYWYRQILGQKVEFLVSFYNNEISEKSEIFDDQFSVERPDGSNFTLKIRSTKLEDSAMYFCASSEGYRGIQPQHFGDGTRLSIL.

The J gene is TRBJ1-6, the V gene TRBV6-5; 7 positions match TRBD1. In germline, CDR1 is MNHEY, CDR2 SVGAGI. There are 16 residues in the CDR3. With 2 bases clipped from V and 0 bases from J, the junction kept 1 base outside the gene matches. CDR3 residues: CASSYGQDSYNSPLHF. The CDR3 nucleotides read TGTGCCAGCAGTTACGGACAGGACTCCTATAATTCACCCCTCCACTTT.

The rearrangement joins TRBV28 to TRBJ2-4, with 7 nucleotides matching TRBD2. Germline V gene lookup returns CDR1 MDHEN and CDR2 SYDVKM. With 6 bases clipped from V and 0 bases from J, the junction kept 11 bases outside the gene matches. This CDR3 is built from 17 residues. This CDR3 reads CASSFSISGRAKNIQYF. The CDR3 nucleotides are TGTGCCAGCAGCTTCTCGATTAGCGGGCGAGCCAAAAACATTCAGTACTTC.

The chain joins TRBV19 to TRBJ1-1; 8 nucleotides line up with TRBD1. From germline, CDR1 is LNHDA and CDR2 SQIVND (reference sequence). J lost 4 bases, V lost 5 bases, and 6 bases had no gene match. The CDR3 has 14 residues. The CDR3 nucleotides are TGTGCCAGTAGTTTCGCAGGGGGCGGCACTGAAGCTTTCTTT. Translated: CASSFAGGGTEAFF.

In its sample, this clone was seen a few times. This chain links TRBV18 with TRBJ1-5; D may be TRBD1 (6 bases). Trimming pared 1 base from V and 6 bases from J, leaving 10 bases between. This CDR3 spans 14 amino acids. In germline, CDR1 is KGHSH, CDR2 LQKENI. The CDR3 region is CASSPQTGSQPQHF. The CDR3 bases are TGTGCCAGCTCACCACAAACAGGGAGTCAGCCCCAGCATTTT.

The J gene is TRBJ2-3, the V gene TRBV11-2; TRBD1 agrees at 11 bases. The CDR3 extends over 16 amino acids. CDR1 SGHAT and CDR2 FQNNGV come from the germline V gene. V lost 3 bases to trimming and J lost 4 bases; unmatched junction nucleotides: 6. The CDR3 DNA reads as TGTGCCAGCAGCTTGATCCCGGGACAGGGGGCAGATACGCAGTATTTT. It translates to CASSLIPGQGADTQYF.

V and J are TRBV10-3 and TRBJ2-3, with a tentative D call TRBD2 (6 bases). The CDR3 has 15 residues. Trimming cost V 8 bases and J 0 bases, with 15 bases left between them. The germline CDR1 and CDR2 sequences are ENHRY and SYGVKD. CDR3 loop: CAIWEPGTSTDTQYF. CDR3 bases: TGTGCCATCTGGGAGCCGGGGACTAGCACAGATACGCAGTATTTT.

The chain links TRBV6-9 to TRBJ2-7; tentatively, D is TRBD2 (6 bases). This CDR3 comprises 16 residues. Trimming took 4 bases from V and 5 from J, leaving 21 bases between them. Germline CDR1 and CDR2: MNHGY and SVAAGI. CDR3 sequence: CASSSRGREWPDEQYF. The CDR3 DNA is TGTGCCAGCAGTTCAAGAGGGCGGGAATGGCCCGACGAGCAGTACTTC.

The V and J genes are TRBV7-2 and TRBJ2-1; TRBD2 aligns across 8 bases. The CDR3 totals 15 residues. In germline, CDR1 is SGHTA, CDR2 FQGNSA. Unmatched junction bases numbered 12, after V lost 4 bases and J lost 10 bases. The CDR3 bases are TGTGCCAGCAGCTCTACCGGGACTAGTACTAGGGAGCAGTTCTTC. It encodes CASSSTGTSTREQFF. The entire variable domain, with the rest obtained from reference TRBV7-2 and TRBJ2-1, is as follows: GAGVSQSPSNKVTEKGKDVELRCDPISGHTALYWYRQSLGQGLEFLIYFQGNSAPDKSGLPSDRFSAERTGGSVSTLTIQRTQQEDSAVYLCASSSTGTSTREQFFGPGTRLTVL.